One sample yielded the 16 T cell receptor beta chains listed below, sequenced in a study of radiation and T cells in renal cell carcinoma. The assay was immunoSEQ multiplex PCR, and TCRdb's table has in-frame clones only and misses some. The top ten hold 4.1% of the sample, which has about 160,000 clones, roughly 90% seen once. The time point: baseline pretreatment blood. Documented treatment: 15 Gy SBRT to primary tumor, nephrectomy 4 weeks later. The specimen comprised blood, sampled from a patient whose treatment included radiotherapy and nephrectomy. Every receptor here comes from a woman in her sixties or seventies with renal cell carcinoma.

This chain joins TRBV15 and TRBJ2-4; 9 positions agree with TRBD1. J lost 7 bases, V lost 1 base, and 8 bases had no gene match. Germline V lookup: CDR1 LNHNV, CDR2 YYDKDF (reference sequence). The CDR3 spans 16 residues. Written as DNA, the CDR3 is TGTGCCACCAGCAGAGGCGAAGGGACAGGGTCGAACATTCAGTACTTC. This codes for CATSRGEGTGSNIQYF.

The chain combines TRBV4-2 with TRBJ2-4, with D perhaps matching TRBD2 (5 bases). The V gene's germline CDR1 is LGHNA and CDR2 YNFKEQ. V lost 0 bases to trimming and J lost 8 bases, with 11 bases between them. This CDR3 comprises 14 residues. The CDR3 DNA reads as TGTGCCAGCAGCCAAGAAGGACTCCTCGACATTCAGTACTTC. Translated, it gives CASSQEGLLDIQYF.

The chain has TRBV6-1 and TRBJ2-7, with 9 positions matching TRBD1. CDR3 length: 13 amino acids. V lost 4 bases, J lost 6 bases, and 4 bases stayed unmatched. Germline V gives CDR1 MNHNS, CDR2 SASEGT. As DNA, the CDR3 is TGTGCCAGCAGTGCCGACAGGGGGTTCGAGCAGTACTTC. This gives the protein CASSADRGFEQYF.

The V and J genes are TRBV7-8 and TRBJ1-2, with a tentative D call TRBD1 (5 bases). V was cut by 5 bases and J by 6 bases, with 7 bases left in between. Germline V CDR1 and CDR2: SGHVS, FQNEAQ. The CDR3 is made up of 11 amino acids. CDR3 DNA sequence: TGTGCCAGCAGCGCGACAGATGGCTACACCTTC. Translating it yields CASSATDGYTF.

The table lists this clone with a count of one. The gene calls are TRBV19 and TRBJ2-7; tentatively, D is TRBD1 (5 bases). Germline V lookup: CDR1 LNHDA, CDR2 SQIVND (reference sequence). The CDR3 loop spans 13 amino acids. V was shortened by 7 bases and J by 0 bases, with 10 bases between the two germline ends. The CDR3 nucleotides are TGTGCCAGTAAAGACAGTAGCTCCTACGAGCAGTACTTC. This encodes CASKDSSSYEQYF. Full variable domain (outside the CDR3, taken from reference TRBV19 and TRBJ2-7): DGGITQSPKYLFRKEGQNVTLSCEQNLNHDAMYWYRQDPGQGLRLIYYSQIVNDFQKGDIAEGYSVSREKKESFPLTVTSAQKNPTAFYLCASKDSSSYEQYFGPGTRLTVT.

This clone appeared once. The rearrangement links TRBV6-5 to TRBJ2-7; 10 bases align to TRBD1. Germline CDR1 reads MNHEY; CDR2 reads SVGAGI. V dropped 7 bases and J dropped 4; count of bases not matched to a gene: 7. CDR3 length: 14 amino acids. The CDR3 bases are TGTGCCAGCAACCGCGGGACAGGGGTATACGAGCAGTACTTC. It encodes CASNRGTGVYEQYF.

V gene TRBV18 combines with J gene TRBJ2-1, with 8 bases aligning to TRBD1. The germline V gene encodes CDR1 KGHSH and CDR2 LQKENI. The CDR3 is 16 residues long. Trimming at V came to 1 base and at J to 0 bases, leaving 2 bases not matched to a gene. Written as DNA, the CDR3 is TGTGCCAGCTCACCACGCCAGGGGGCCTCCTACAATGAGCAGTTCTTC. The encoded protein is CASSPRQGASYNEQFF.

This clone was recorded only once. The chain recombines TRBV27 with TRBJ2-2; 12 bases match TRBD1. Trimming took 0 bases from V and 11 from J; bases not matched to a gene: 4. The germline V gene has CDR1 MNHEY and CDR2 SMNVEV (reference sequence). The CDR3 covers 15 residues. The CDR3 nucleotides read TGTGCCAGCAGTTTATCGGCGGGGACAGGGGGCGAGCTGTTTTTT. Its translation: CASSLSAGTGGELFF.

The chain is built from TRBV14 and TRBJ1-6; perhaps TRBD1 as D (5 bases). The CDR3 has 18 residues. Trimming left V 6 bases short and J 0 bases short, with 18 bases between. Germline values: CDR1 SGHDN, CDR2 FVKESK. CDR3 in DNA: TGTGCCAGCAGATACACGCAGGGTCGCGGCTCCTATAATTCACCCCTCCACTTT. Encoded protein: CASRYTQGRGSYNSPLHF.

V gene TRBV19 combines with J gene TRBJ2-5; D possibly uses TRBD1 or TRBD2 (6 bases each). The CDR3 spans 16 residues. Germline V gene lookup returns CDR1 LNHDA and CDR2 SQIVND (reference sequence). Trimming removed 6 bases from V and 1 base from J, with 18 bases in between. Here the CDR3 DNA reads TGTGCCAGTAGGAATCAGGGGAGGTCATCCCAAGAGACCCAGTACTTC. Its translation: CASRNQGRSSQETQYF.

With regard to this clone: Other DNA sequences from this sample encode an identical CDR3 as well. The chain employs TRBV7-2 and TRBJ1-1, with unresolved D. The V gene's germline CDR1 is SGHTA and CDR2 FQGNSA. V dropped 3 bases and J dropped 1 base, with 6 bases sitting between them. This CDR3 comprises 13 residues. Here the CDR3 reads CASSFRQNTEAFF. Written as DNA, the CDR3 is TGTGCCAGCAGCTTTCGGCAGAACACTGAAGCTTTCTTT.

The V and J genes are TRBV28 and TRBJ1-5; TRBD1 might be the D (6 bases). Deletions cut 5 bases from V and 3 bases from J, with 17 bases between. Germline V gene data show CDR1 as MDHEN and CDR2 as SYDVKM. The CDR3 runs to 16 residues. CDR3 DNA: TGTGCCAGCAGTCCGGGGACATCGGCCTTCAATCAGCCCCAGCATTTT. It translates to CASSPGTSAFNQPQHF. Drawing the rest from reference TRBV28 and TRBJ1-5, the complete variable domain is DVKVTQSSRYLVKRTGEKVFLECVQDMDHENMFWYRQDPGLGLRLIYFSYDVKMKEKGDIPEGYSVSREKKERFSLILESASTNQTSMYLCASSPGTSAFNQPQHFGDGTRLSIL.

This clone was observed a single time. The genes are TRBV19 and TRBJ1-6, with a weak D call TRBD1 (6 bases). Germline V gene sequence: CDR1 LNHDA, CDR2 SQIVND (reference sequence). CDR3 length: 14 amino acids. The V and J ends lost 3 bases and 7 bases respectively, with 10 bases between them. CDR3 nucleotides: TGTGCCAGTAGTATTCAGGGGAGCAATTCACCCCTCCACTTT. Protein sequence: CASSIQGSNSPLHF.

The J gene is TRBJ2-7, the V gene TRBV5-5; 10 nucleotides line up with TRBD2. Germline V lookup: CDR1 SGHKS, CDR2 YYEKEE (reference sequence). With 4 bases clipped from V and 2 bases from J, the junction kept 9 bases outside the gene matches. The CDR3 has 16 amino acids. For the CDR3, the DNA is TGTGCCAGCAGCCCCTCTTTAGCGGGGGGACCCTACGAGCAGTACTTC. It encodes CASSPSLAGGPYEQYF. The complete variable domain, with remaining parts taken from reference TRBV5-5 and TRBJ2-7, reads DAGVTQSPTHLIKTRGQQVTLRCSPISGHKSVSWYQQVLGQGPQFIFQYYEKEERGRGNFPDRFSARQFPNYSSELNVNALLLGDSALYLCASSPSLAGGPYEQYFGPGTRLTVT.

V usage is TRBV7-6 and J usage is TRBJ2-7; D gene ambiguous. Germline values: CDR1 SGHVS, CDR2 FNYEAQ. The germline V and J ends were trimmed by 4 bases and 5 bases, with 12 bases remaining between them. CDR3 size: 13 residues. CDR3 in DNA: TGTGCCAGCAGCTCCCAGCTTCAGGACGAGCAGTACTTC. Amino acid sequence: CASSSQLQDEQYF.

The chain links TRBV11-2 to TRBJ2-5; D uncertain. The V end lost 1 base, the J end lost 5 bases, and 14 bases lay between the germline ends. The CDR3 is 15 residues long. The germline V gene encodes CDR1 SGHAT and CDR2 FQNNGV. The DNA of the CDR3 is TGTGCCAGCAGCTTAGGTGAAGTAGCCTTGGAGACCCAGTACTTC. Its translation is CASSLGEVALETQYF.